This T cell receptor (beta chain) comes out of a study of regulatory T cells in long-lasting Graves disease. Time point here: persistent/refractory GD, antithyroid drugs over 5 years with positive TRAb. Extracted RNA from PBMCs served as the source of the TCR library. This clonotype was picked up many times. Its cognate antigen is unknown. CDR3-region Arm-PCR and iRepertoire HTBI primers produced the TCR beta libraries. TCRdb independently ran MiXCR on the multiplex PCR reads; one entry per CDR3 protein. The sample records fewer than 450,000 distinct CDR3 sequences, 20% to 25% being singletons. This CDR3 has 14 residues. The V gene's germline CDR1 is SGHVS and CDR2 FQNEAQ. Trimming left V 1 base short and J 4 bases short, with 11 bases between. General study findings and limits: The number of shared public clonotypes was higher in persistent patients (about 2,700) than new patients (roughly 970). Persistent disease preferred TRBV28, TRBJ1-2 and TRBJ2-5.

This rearrangement joins TRBV7-8 to TRBJ2-7, with D possibly matching TRBD1 (6 bases). The starting material was peripheral blood mononuclear cells (PBMCs), obtained when the disease was refractory, from a patient treated with antithyroid drugs. This clonotype originated in a female donor with Graves disease. CDR3 sequence (DNA): TGTGCCAGCAGCTTAGGGGGGACAACATACGAGCAGTACTTC. This sequence encodes CASSLGGTTYEQYF.